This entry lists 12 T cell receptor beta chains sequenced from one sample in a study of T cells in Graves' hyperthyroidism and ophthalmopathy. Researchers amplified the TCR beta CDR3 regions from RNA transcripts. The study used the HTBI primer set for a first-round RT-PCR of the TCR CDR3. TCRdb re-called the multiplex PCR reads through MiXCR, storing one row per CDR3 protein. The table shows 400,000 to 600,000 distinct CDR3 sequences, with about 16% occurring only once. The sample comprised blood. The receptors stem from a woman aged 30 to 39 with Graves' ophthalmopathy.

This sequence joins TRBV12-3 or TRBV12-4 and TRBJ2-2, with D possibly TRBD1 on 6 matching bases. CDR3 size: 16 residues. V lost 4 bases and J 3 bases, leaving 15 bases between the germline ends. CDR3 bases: TGTGCCAGCAGTTCAGGCGCCTGGACAGACACCGGGGAGCTGTTTTTT. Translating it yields CASSSGAWTDTGELFF.

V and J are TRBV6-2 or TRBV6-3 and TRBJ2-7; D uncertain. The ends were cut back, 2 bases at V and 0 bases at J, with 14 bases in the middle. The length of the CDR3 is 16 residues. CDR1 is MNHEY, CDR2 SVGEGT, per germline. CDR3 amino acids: CASSYPERATSYEQYF. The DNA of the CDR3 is TGTGCCAGCAGTTACCCCGAAAGGGCCACCTCCTACGAGCAGTACTTC.

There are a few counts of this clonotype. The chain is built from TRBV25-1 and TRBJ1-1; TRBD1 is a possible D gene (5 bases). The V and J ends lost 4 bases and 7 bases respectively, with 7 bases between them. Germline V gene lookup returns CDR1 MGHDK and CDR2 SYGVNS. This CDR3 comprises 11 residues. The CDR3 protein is CASSGGFEAFF. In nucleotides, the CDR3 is TGTGCCAGCAGTGGGGGGTTTGAAGCTTTCTTT.

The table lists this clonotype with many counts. Here the CDR3 DNA reads TGTGCCAGCAGTTATGCAGGGGGCCCAGATACGCAGTATTTT. Its translation is CASSYAGGPDTQYF. This rearrangement joins TRBV6-1 to TRBJ2-3, with 8 bases aligning to TRBD1. Germline V gene lookup returns CDR1 MNHNS and CDR2 SASEGT. The CDR3 contains 14 residues. The J segment lost 4 bases and the V segment lost 5 bases, leaving 5 bases of the junction unmatched.

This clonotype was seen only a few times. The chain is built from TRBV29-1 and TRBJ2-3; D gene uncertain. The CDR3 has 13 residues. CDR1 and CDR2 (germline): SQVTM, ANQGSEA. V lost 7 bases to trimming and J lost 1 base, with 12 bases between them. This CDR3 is CSGRGWGTDTQYF. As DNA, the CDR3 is TGCAGCGGGCGTGGATGGGGCACAGATACGCAGTATTTT.

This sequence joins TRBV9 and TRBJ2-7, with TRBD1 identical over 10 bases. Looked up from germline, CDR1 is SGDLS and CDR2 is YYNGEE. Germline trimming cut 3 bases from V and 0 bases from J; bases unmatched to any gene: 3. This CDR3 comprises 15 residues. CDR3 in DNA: TGTGCCAGCAGCGCCGGGACAGGGGCCTCCTACGAGCAGTACTTC. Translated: CASSAGTGASYEQYF. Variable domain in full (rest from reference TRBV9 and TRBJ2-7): DSGVTQTPKHLITATGQRVTLRCSPRSGDLSVYWYQQSLDQGLQFLIQYYNGEERAKGNILERFSAQQFPDLHSELNLSSLELGDSALYFCASSAGTGASYEQYFGPGTRLTVT.

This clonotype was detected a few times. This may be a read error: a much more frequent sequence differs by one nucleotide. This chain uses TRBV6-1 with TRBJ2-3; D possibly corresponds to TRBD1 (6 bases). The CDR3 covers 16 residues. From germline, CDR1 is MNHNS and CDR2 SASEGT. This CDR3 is CASSLYREISTDMQYF. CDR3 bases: TGTGCCAGCAGTCTTTACAGGGAGATCTCGACAGATATGCAGTATTTT.

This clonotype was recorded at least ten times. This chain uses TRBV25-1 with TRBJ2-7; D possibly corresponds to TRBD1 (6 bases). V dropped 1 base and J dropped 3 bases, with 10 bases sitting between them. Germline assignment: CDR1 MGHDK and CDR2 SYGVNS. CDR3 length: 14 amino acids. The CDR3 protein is CASSELGALYEQYF. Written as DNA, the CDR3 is TGTGCCAGCAGTGAATTGGGGGCTCTCTACGAGCAGTACTTC.

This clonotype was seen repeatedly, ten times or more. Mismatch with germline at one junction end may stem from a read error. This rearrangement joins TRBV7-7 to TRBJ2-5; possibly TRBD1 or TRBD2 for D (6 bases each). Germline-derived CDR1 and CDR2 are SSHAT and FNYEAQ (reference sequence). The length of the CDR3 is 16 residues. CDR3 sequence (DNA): TGTGCTAGCAGCGAATTCATGGGGGGCCCTTCGGAGACCCAGTACTTC. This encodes CASSEFMGGPSETQYF.

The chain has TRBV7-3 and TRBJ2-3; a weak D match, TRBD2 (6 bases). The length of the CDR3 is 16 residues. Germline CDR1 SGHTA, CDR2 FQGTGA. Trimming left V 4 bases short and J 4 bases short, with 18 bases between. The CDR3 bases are TGTGCCAGCAGCTCCACGGGAGCCGGCCCCGCAGATACGCAGTATTTT. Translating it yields CASSSTGAGPADTQYF.

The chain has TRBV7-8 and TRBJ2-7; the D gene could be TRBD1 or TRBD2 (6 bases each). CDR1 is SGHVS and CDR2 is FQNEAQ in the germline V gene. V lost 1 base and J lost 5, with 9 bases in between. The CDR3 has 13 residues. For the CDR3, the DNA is TGTGCCAGCAGCTTAGAGGGGGGTGACGAGCAGTACTTC. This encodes CASSLEGGDEQYF.

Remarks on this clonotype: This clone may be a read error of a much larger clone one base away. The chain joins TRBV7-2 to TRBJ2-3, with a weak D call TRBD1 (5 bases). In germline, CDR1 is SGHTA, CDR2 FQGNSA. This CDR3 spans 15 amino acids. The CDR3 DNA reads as TGTGCCAGCAGCTTAGCAGAGCAGGGATTTGTTACGCGGTATTTT. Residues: CASSLAEQGFVTRYF.